One and the same sample provided the 18 T cell receptor beta chains below, sequenced in a study of molecular identifiers for immune sequencing clone quantification listed by TCRdb under 2018. Libraries were made using PCR. The instrument was a NextSeq 500. TCRdb took the public reads, trimmed them with fastp at Q25, ran MiXCR for clone calling and kept in-frame beta chains. Entries are consolidated by CDR3 protein sequence, retaining the most common genes and DNA. For this sample the table gives 97,000 or so distinct CDR3 sequences, of which less than 35% were detected only once. 9.7% of the sample is taken by the ten largest. Sequencing was done on a sample of naive CD8+ T cells from blood, with Jurkat cell RNA spiked in. The label giving this sample's cell subset or site can be read as: FACS-sorted CD8+CD4-CCR7+CD45RA+ naive T cells. Every receptor here comes from a human donor in good health. Some libraries in this study had Jurkat cell RNA spiked in.

This clonotype was observed at least ten times. The J gene is TRBJ2-1, the V gene TRBV7-6; 11 positions match TRBD2. The CDR3 consists of 17 residues. V trimming: 3 bases; J trimming: 9 bases; junction bases outside the gene matches: 13. Germline V gene lookup returns CDR1 SGHVS and CDR2 FNYEAQ. The CDR3 region has the DNA TGTGCCAGCAGCTTTGGTAGCGGGAGGGTAAGAGGGTTTGAGCAGTTCTTC. Its protein is CASSFGSGRVRGFEQFF. The full variable domain, rest sourced from reference TRBV7-6 and TRBJ2-1, is GAGVSQSPRYKVTKRGQDVALRCDPISGHVSLYWYRQALGQGPEFLTYFNYEAQQDKSGLPNDRFSAERPEGSISTLTIQRTEQRDSAMYRCASSFGSGRVRGFEQFFGPGTRLTVL.

This clonotype appeared a few times. This chain links TRBV7-9 with TRBJ2-2; D not certain. There are 14 residues in the CDR3. CDR1 is SEHNR and CDR2 is FQNEAQ in the germline V gene (reference sequence). The V gene lost 3 bases and the J gene lost 7 bases, with 12 bases spanning the gap. CDR3 amino acids: CASSFDGRSGELFF. CDR3 sequence (DNA): TGTGCCAGCAGCTTCGACGGAAGGAGCGGGGAGCTGTTTTTT.

This clonotype was counted many times. This rearrangement joins TRBV9 to TRBJ1-1; D gene uncertain. V was trimmed by 0 bases and J by 2 bases, leaving 11 bases between them. The CDR3 sequence is 15 residues long. Germline V CDR1 and CDR2: SGDLS, YYNGEE. In nucleotides, the CDR3 is TGTGCCAGCAGCGTAGCTTCAGGTCCAAACACTGAAGCTTTCTTT. This gives the protein CASSVASGPNTEAFF.

V and J are TRBV9 and TRBJ1-4; no reliable D call. There are 12 residues in the CDR3. In germline, CDR1 is SGDLS, CDR2 YYNGEE. V was pared by 3 bases and J by 12 bases, with 12 bases between. The DNA for the CDR3 is TGTGCCAGCAGCGCCGATCCGAGACAACTGTTTTTT. Its protein is CASSADPRQLFF.

CDR3 in DNA: TGTGCCAGCAGACTAGCGGGGGTACCCGAGCAGTACTTC. It translates to CASRLAGVPEQYF. The chain is built from TRBV28 and TRBJ2-7, with 11 bases fitting TRBD2. The germline CDR1 and CDR2 sequences are MDHEN and SYDVKM. The CDR3 is made up of 13 amino acids. The V gene end was trimmed by 6 bases and the J gene end by 6 bases; junction bases not matched to a gene: 4.

Remarks on this clonotype: This sequence may be a read error, since a much larger clone differs from it by one base. The chain recombines TRBV6-5 with TRBJ1-2; D unresolved. The CDR3 spans 15 residues. Germline values: CDR1 MNHEY, CDR2 SVGAGI. The CDR3 DNA sequence: TGTGCCAGCAGTTACTCGATAGCGGGGATGGATGGCTACCCCTTC. Translation: CASSYSIAGMDGYPF.

V is TRBV29-1 and J is TRBJ2-3; the D is unclear. In germline, CDR1 is SQVTM, CDR2 ANQGSEA. CDR3 size: 14 residues. Trimming shortened V by 5 bases and J by 0 bases, and 12 bases separated the two germline ends. CDR3 nucleotides: TGCAGCGTTTCTCAGCTTTCTAGCACAGATACGCAGTATTTT. Protein product: CSVSQLSSTDTQYF.

This clonotype was counted a few times. This sequence joins TRBV6-5 and TRBJ2-7; maybe TRBD2 (6 bases). Germline CDR1 is MNHEY and CDR2 is SVGAGI. Trimming removed 2 bases at V and 6 bases at J, with 11 bases between. The CDR3 has 13 residues. CDR3 protein: CASSYNRGSEQYF. The CDR3 nucleotides are TGTGCCAGCAGTTACAACCGGGGGTCCGAGCAGTACTTC.

Only a few counts were recorded for this clonotype. The chain recombines TRBV28 with TRBJ2-1; tentative D call: TRBD2 (5 bases). The CDR3 is 15 residues long. The V end lost 3 bases, the J end lost 0 bases, and 9 bases lay between the germline ends. Germline loops: CDR1 MDHEN, CDR2 SYDVKM. CDR3 DNA: TGTGCCAGCAGTTTGCCAGGAGGCTCCTACAATGAGCAGTTCTTC. Amino acids: CASSLPGGSYNEQFF.

This clonotype was picked up one time. The junction does not match germline at one end; this may be a read error. This sequence joins TRBV7-9 and TRBJ1-4, with D possibly matching TRBD1 (5 bases). Germline CDR1 and CDR2: SEHNR and FQNEAQ (reference sequence). The CDR3 consists of 16 residues. The CDR3 loop is CASSPRQGDVQEKLYF. CDR3 DNA sequence: TGTGCCAGCAGCCCCCGGCAGGGCGATGTCCAGGAAAAACTGTATTTT.

This clonotype was counted only a few times. V usage is TRBV4-1 and J usage is TRBJ1-5; D perhaps matches TRBD1 (5 bases). Looked up from germline, CDR1 is MGHRA and CDR2 is YSYEKL. V was clipped by 1 base and J by 1 base, with 8 bases between them. The length of the CDR3 is 15 residues. The CDR3 spells CASSQVRDSNQPQHF. Here the CDR3 DNA reads TGCGCCAGCAGCCAAGTCAGGGACAGCAATCAGCCCCAGCATTTT.

The chain combines TRBV28 with TRBJ1-5; weak D call: TRBD1 (5 bases). This CDR3 region has 14 residues. Germline CDR1 is MDHEN and CDR2 is SYDVKM. Trimming removed 3 bases from V and 5 bases from J, with 11 bases in between. In DNA, the CDR3 is TGTGCCAGCAGTTTTAGTGGGGCAGATCAGCCCCAGCATTTT. It is translated as CASSFSGADQPQHF.

The V and J genes are TRBV10-3 and TRBJ2-3, with 11 positions matching TRBD2. Trimming took 2 bases from V and 5 from J; bases not matched to a gene: 6. Germline V lookup: CDR1 ENHRY, CDR2 SYGVKD. The CDR3 length is 16 residues. CDR3 sequence (DNA): TGTGCCATCAGTGAGCCGACTAGCGGGAAGGAAGATACGCAGTATTTT. Translating gives CAISEPTSGKEDTQYF.

On this clonotype itself: The junction does not match germline at one end; this may be a read error. The V and J genes are TRBV28 and TRBJ2-7, with D perhaps TRBD2 (6 bases). The CDR3 extends over 14 amino acids. Germline values: CDR1 MDHEN, CDR2 SYDVKM. The CDR3 region is CASSLERVSYGQYF. CDR3 bases: TGTGCCAGCAGTTTAGAGCGGGTTTCCTACGGGCAGTACTTC.

The chain links TRBV7-9 to TRBJ2-3; tentative D call: TRBD2 (6 bases). The germline gives CDR1 SEHNR, CDR2 FQNEAQ (reference sequence). The CDR3 consists of 14 residues. V was cut by 4 bases and J by 1 base, with 9 bases left in between. CDR3: CASSWGVGTDTQYF. The CDR3 region has the DNA TGTGCCAGCAGCTGGGGGGTAGGCACAGATACGCAGTATTTT.

This clonotype has ten or more counts. The genes are TRBV6-2 or TRBV6-3 and TRBJ2-3; no clear D. Trimming stripped 2 bases from V and 6 bases from J, with 12 bases between. There are 14 residues in the CDR3. CDR1 and CDR2 from the germline V gene are MNHEY and SVGEGT. The CDR3 DNA follows: TGTGCCAGCAGTTACGTCGTCATTTCGGATACGCAGTATTTT. Protein sequence: CASSYVVISDTQYF.

This chain uses TRBV19 with TRBJ2-1; a weak D match, TRBD2 (6 bases). V lost 3 bases and J lost 7, with 13 bases in between. Germline CDR1 and CDR2: LNHDA and SQIVND (reference sequence). The CDR3 has 14 residues. The CDR3 nucleotides are TGTGCCAGTAGTATTACGGGAGATAATAATGAGCAGTTCTTC. This translates into CASSITGDNNEQFF.

The chain employs TRBV6-5 and TRBJ2-4, with D possibly matching TRBD1 (5 bases). The CDR3 runs to 16 residues. CDR1 is MNHEY and CDR2 is SVGAGI in the germline V gene. The V end was cut by 5 bases, the J end by 0 bases, with 14 bases between. CDR3 DNA: TGTGCCAGCAGTCCAGGGTCGCCCCTAGCCAAAAACATTCAGTACTTC. It specifies CASSPGSPLAKNIQYF.